This TCR beta chain was sequenced in a study of monozygotic twins with inflammatory bowel disease. Study results and caveats: Among IBD patients, TCRbeta diversity (inverse Simpson) was lower than in healthy co-twins. Especially where disease activity was present, IBD patients had fewer clonotypes in common with others than healthy twins did.

Concerning this clonotype itself: Its antigen remains unidentified.

Germline values: CDR1 LGHNA, CDR2 YSLEER. This CDR3 has 16 residues. Template switching added UMIs carrying a 6-nucleotide sample barcode. TCRdb reprocessed the 5' RACE reads, keeping one entry per CDR3 protein, no DNA. This listing includes approximately 400,000 distinct CDR3 sequences. The J gene is TRBJ2-2, the V gene TRBV4-3; TCRdb's D call, TRBD1, is unchecked because there is no DNA. The TCR sequence derives from a human donor with ulcerative colitis or Crohn's disease, or a healthy co-twin of an affected twin (not recorded which). Material for sequencing was blood. This chain's CDR3 is CASSQLHRGFGGELFF.